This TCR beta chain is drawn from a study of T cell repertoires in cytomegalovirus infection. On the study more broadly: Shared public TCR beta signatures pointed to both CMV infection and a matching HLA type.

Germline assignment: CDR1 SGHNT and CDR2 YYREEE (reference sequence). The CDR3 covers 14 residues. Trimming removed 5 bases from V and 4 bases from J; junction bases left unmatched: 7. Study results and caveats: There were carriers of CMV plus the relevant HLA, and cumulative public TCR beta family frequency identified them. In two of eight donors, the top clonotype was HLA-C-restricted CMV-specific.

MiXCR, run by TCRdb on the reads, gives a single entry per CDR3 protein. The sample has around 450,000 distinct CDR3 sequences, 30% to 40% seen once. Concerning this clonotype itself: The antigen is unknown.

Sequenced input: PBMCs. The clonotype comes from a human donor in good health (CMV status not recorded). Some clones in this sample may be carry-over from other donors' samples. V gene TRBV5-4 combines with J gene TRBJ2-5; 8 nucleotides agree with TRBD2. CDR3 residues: CASRDSGEGETQYF. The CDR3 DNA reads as TGTGCCAGCAGGGATAGCGGGGAGGGAGAGACCCAGTACTTC.